This record looks at one TCR beta chain sequence and its context. The antigen is undetermined. Before the COVID-19 pandemic, during about 2010-2019, CD4+ T cells were taken from unexposed donors. CD4+ T cells were isolated from the cells after 10 days of culture. Approximately 2 million PBMCs per well were cultured with 10 IU/ml IL-2. The data were taken from a study of CD4 T cells in relation to SARS-CoV-2 and coronaviruses. Across the study: TCR beta CDR3s were sequenced after 10-day antigen culture of PBMCs. Crossreactive spike epitopes shared across donors were mapped to their HLA restriction.

Generated by immunoSEQ multiplex PCR, the TCRdb table keeps only in-frame clones and is missing some. The table records 31,000 or so clones, 60% to 80% of them present only once. Whole-study findings and limits: In approximately 71% of donors, memory CD4+ clonotypes crossrecognized SARS-CoV-2 and at least one common cold coronavirus spike.

Trimming removed 1 base at V and 5 bases at J, with 13 bases between. Germline V gene sequence: CDR1 MGHDK, CDR2 SYGVNS. There are 15 residues in the CDR3. Sequenced input: CD4+ T cells from PBMCs, cultured in vitro. The chain recombines TRBV25-1 with TRBJ2-3; TRBD1 might be the D (6 bases). The receptor was derived from a human donor in good health. The CDR3 protein is CASSEFGQIVDTQYF. The CDR3, as DNA: TGTGCCAGCAGTGAATTTGGACAGATAGTAGATACGCAGTATTTT.